This passage covers 9 T cell receptor beta chains from one sample sequenced in a study of CD8+CD57+ T cells in acquired aplastic anemia. The template for TCR beta VDJ and CDR3 sequence profiling was genomic DNA. TCRdb recomputed calls from the reads with MiXCR, one row per CDR3 protein. The table records some 170,000 distinct CDR3 sequences, roughly 48% of them present only once. The sequenced sample was sorted CD4+, CD8+, or CD8+CD57+ T cells (not recorded which) from PBMCs. The source of these receptors is a human donor in good health.

This clonotype was observed many times. The CDR3 nucleotides are TGTGCCATCAGTGAAGTCTCCAAATCTCCAGATACGCAGTATTTT. Translating gives CAISEVSKSPDTQYF. The chain has TRBV10-3 and TRBJ2-3; no definite D call. V lost 3 bases and J lost 4, with 14 bases in between. CDR1 and CDR2 (germline): ENHRY, SYGVKD. The CDR3 contains 15 residues.

As to this clonotype: This may be a read error, as it is one base from a much larger clone. The CDR3 end shows no conserved phenylalanine or tryptophan, and so a read error is likely. The chain joins TRBV20-1 to TRBJ2-1; the D is unclear. Trimming removed 0 bases at V and 6 bases at J, with 6 bases between. The germline V gene encodes CDR1 DFQATT and CDR2 SNEGSKA (reference sequence). The CDR3 extends over 12 amino acids. The CDR3 sequence is CSARDQSNEQFL. The CDR3 DNA reads as TGCAGTGCTAGAGATCAGAGCAATGAGCAGTTCCTC.

V usage is TRBV19 and J usage is TRBJ2-7; D may be TRBD2 (6 bases). The V gene's germline CDR1 is LNHDA and CDR2 SQIVND (reference sequence). There are 11 residues in the CDR3. V was shortened by 8 bases and J by 7 bases, with 12 bases between the two germline ends. The CDR3 bases are TGTGCCAGTGGTTCCGGGGGAGAGCAGTACTTC. Its protein product is CASGSGGEQYF.

The sample holds one count of this clonotype. V usage is TRBV7-9 and J usage is TRBJ2-7; perhaps D is TRBD1 or TRBD2 (5 bases each). In germline, CDR1 is SEHNR, CDR2 FQNEAQ (reference sequence). This CDR3 spans 12 amino acids. Trimming shortened V by 5 bases and J by 6 bases, and 11 bases separated the two germline ends. DNA of the CDR3: TGTGCCAGCAGCAAAATAGGGACCGAGCAGTACTTC. Its translation: CASSKIGTEQYF. The whole variable domain, filled in from reference TRBV7-9 and TRBJ2-7, reads DTGVSQNPRHKITKRGQNVTFRCDPISEHNRLYWYRQTLGQGPEFLTYFQNEAQLEKSRLLSDRFSAERPKGSFSTLEIQRTEQGDSAMYLCASSKIGTEQYFGPGTRLTVT.

The rearrangement links TRBV11-2 to TRBJ2-1; D ambiguous. The end of the DNA fits TRBJ2-7 better, so the J call may be wrong. The germline V gene has CDR1 SGHAT and CDR2 FQNNGV. This CDR3 is 14 amino acids long. The CDR3 reads CASSSLGGDYEQYF. CDR3 bases: TGTGCCAGCAGCTCCCTGGGCGGTGACTACGAGCAGTACTTC.

At least ten counts were recorded for this clonotype. The rearrangement links TRBV6-1 to TRBJ2-3; no definite D call. CDR1 and CDR2 from the germline V gene are MNHNS and SASEGT. Trimming left V 8 bases short and J 2 bases short, with 17 bases between. This CDR3 region has 15 residues. The CDR3 nucleotides are TGTGCCAGCTCTCTCTCAGAACTACCCACAGATACGCAGTATTTT. Encoded protein: CASSLSELPTDTQYF.

This clonotype was observed at least ten times. V usage is TRBV5-1 and J usage is TRBJ2-3; 12 positions match TRBD2. The length of the CDR3 is 15 residues. With V trimmed by 3 bases and J by 4 bases, 3 bases remained unmatched. Germline V lookup: CDR1 SGHRS, CDR2 YFSETQ. In DNA, the CDR3 is TGCGCCAGCAGCTGGACTAGCGGGAAAGCAGATACGCAGTATTTT. It is translated as CASSWTSGKADTQYF. Full variable domain (missing parts from reference TRBV5-1 and TRBJ2-3): KAGVTQTPRYLIKTRGQQVTLSCSPISGHRSVSWYQQTPGQGLQFLFEYFSETQRNKGNFPGRFSGRQFSNSRSEMNVSTLELGDSALYLCASSWTSGKADTQYFGPGTRLTVL.

The chain combines TRBV9 with TRBJ2-6, with D perhaps TRBD1 (7 bases). The CDR3 totals 19 residues. V was pared by 0 bases and J by 3 bases, with 19 bases between. Germline-derived CDR1 and CDR2 are SGDLS and YYNGEE. CDR3 loop: CASSVAPRGASFGANVLTF. In nucleotides, the CDR3 is TGTGCCAGCAGCGTAGCCCCCAGGGGGGCCTCTTTTGGGGCCAACGTCCTGACTTTC.

There are many counts of this clonotype. This rearrangement joins TRBV5-4 to TRBJ2-1; 8 bases are shared with TRBD1. This CDR3 region has 15 residues. Germline V lookup: CDR1 SGHNT, CDR2 YYREEE (reference sequence). J lost 4 bases, V lost 1 base, and 4 bases had no gene match. CDR3 loop: CASSLNQGAYNEQFF. The DNA of the CDR3 is TGTGCCAGCAGCTTGAATCAGGGGGCTTACAATGAGCAGTTCTTC.